A selection of T cell receptor beta chains follows, all from one sample in a study of T cell responses to AZD1222 COVID-19 vaccine. The assay was immunoSEQ multiplex PCR, and TCRdb's table has in-frame clones only and misses some. The sample lists roughly 150,000 clones, about 93% occurring once. Sequencing used peripheral blood, obtained 28 days after the second AZD1222 dose. These receptors came from an adult who received the AZD1222 COVID-19 vaccine. Both conserved end residues are part of each CDR3. The D gene is left open where the match is weak. Expanded clones are given a class, and other clones once, few, many or no size at all.

-,few,TRBV6-4,TRBJ2-3,TGTGCCAGCAGTGAAAGGGGGGACACAGATACGCAGTATTTT,CASSERGDTDTQYF
-,-,TRBV10-1,TRBJ1-3,TGCGCCACCACGGGGTTAATCACCATATATTTT,CATTGLITIYF
TRBD1,once,TRBV27,TRBJ1-6,TGTGCCAGCTCTCAAGGGACAGGGTTTTCACCCCTCCACTTT,CASSQGTGFSPLHF
TRBD2,-,TRBV24-1,TRBJ2-3,TGTGCCACCAGTCTCTCGGGTCTAGCGGGGGTACACACAGATACGCAGTATTTT,CATSLSGLAGVHTDTQYF
-,-,TRBV7-9,TRBJ1-1,TGTGCCAGCAGCTTAGTGAGATTGAACACTGAAGCTTTCTTT,CASSLVRLNTEAFF
-,-,TRBV6-6,TRBJ1-2,TGTGCCAGCAGGGGAACAGGTTCCAACTATGGCTACACCTTC,CASRGTGSNYGYTF
-,-,TRBV4-3,TRBJ1-5,TGCGCCAGCAGCCAACTACGCTTCGGTCAGCCCCAGCATTTT,CASSQLRFGQPQHF
-,-,TRBV2,TRBJ1-6,TGTGCCAGCAGTCTTGGATGGGACCCTCGCAATTCACCCCTCCACTTT,CASSLGWDPRNSPLHF
TRBD2,-,TRBV25-1,TRBJ2-7,TGTGCCAGCAGTGAGGGGGGGTTTCCGTACTTC,CASSEGGFPYF
TRBD1,-,TRBV12-3/TRBV12-4,TRBJ1-2,TGTGCCACGGAGGGGCAGGGGGTGGGCTACACCTTC,CATEGQGVGYTF
-,-,TRBV7-2,TRBJ1-1,TGTGCCAGCAGCTCCCTGGGAGGACACCAATTTGGGGCCACTGAAGCTTTCTTT,CASSSLGGHQFGATEAFF
-,-,TRBV11-2,TRBJ2-3,TGTGCCAGCAGCCGGAGGGAAACAGATACGCAGTATTTT,CASSRRETDTQYF
-,-,TRBV6-5,TRBJ1-2,TGTGCCAGCAGTTACGGGCAGTATGCTAACTATGGCTACACCTTC,CASSYGQYANYGYTF
-,-,TRBV5-1,TRBJ2-3,TGCGCCAGCAGACGGGGCGGCTCTAGCACAGATACGCAGTATTTT,CASRRGGSSTDTQYF
-,-,TRBV3-1/TRBV3-2,TRBJ1-1,TGTGCCAGCAGACCACAGGGCGTGAACACTGAAGCTTTCTTT,CASRPQGVNTEAFF
-,-,TRBV11-1,TRBJ2-5,TGTGCCAGCAGTCCAATCGGCTTTCAAGAGACCCAGTACTTC,CASSPIGFQETQYF
-,-,TRBV11-2,TRBJ2-1,TGTGCCAGCAGTAAAGAGGGCCTAGCTTTCAATGAGCAGTTCTTC,CASSKEGLAFNEQFF
-,-,TRBV5-5,TRBJ1-3,TGTGCCAGCAGCCCTGACAGGAGCTCTGGAAACACCATATATTTT,CASSPDRSSGNTIYF
-,-,TRBV3-1/TRBV3-2,TRBJ1-5,TGTGCCAGCAGCCAAGATCTGCGGGGGCAGCCCCAGCATTTT,CASSQDLRGQPQHF
-,once,TRBV28,TRBJ2-7,TGTGCCAGCAGTTTATACACCTACGAGCAGTACTTC,CASSLYTYEQYF